The source of this TCR beta chain is a study of vaccination and CD4 T cells after COVID-19. Study-wide context: The convalescents were made up of six males and four females, two of whom were Hispanic. Post-COVID sampling occurred a median around 100 days after diagnosis (range 35 to 161).

TCRdb recomputed calls from the PCR reads with MiXCR, one row per CDR3 protein. The sample lists about 20,000 distinct CDR3 sequences, around 64% occurring once. Germline CDR1 is SGHTA and CDR2 is FQGNSA. There are 17 residues in the CDR3. V shed 1 base and J 4 bases; nucleotides not matched to a gene: 8. Regarding this clonotype: The target antigen is unknown.

Study-wide findings and caveats: Median SARS-CoV-2-reactive clonotype numbers rose nonsignificantly, 21 to 38.

Before Alpha, Beta and Delta appeared in the US, convalescents tested positive (March–late 2020). The rearrangement uses TRBV7-2 and TRBJ2-2; 8 nucleotides match TRBD2. The sample consisted of CD4+ T cells from blood, taken after SARS-CoV-2 vaccination. The TCR was taken from a human donor who had recovered from COVID-19. The CDR3 DNA follows: TGTGCCAGCAGCTTAGATTTGGGACTAGGCGGCACCGGGGAGCTGTTTTTT. Its translation: CASSLDLGLGGTGELFF.